These 29 T cell receptor beta chains came from one sample sequenced in a study of CD8+ T cells in alopecia areata. As the sequencing template, cDNA was produced by extracting RNA and reverse transcribing it. Profiling relied on immunoSEQ multiplex PCR, and the TCRdb table lists in-frame clones only, not all of them. The sample has over 100,000 clones, none seen only once. The sample taken for sequencing was lesional skin. These TCRs come from a C3H/HeJ mouse with alopecia areata. This mouse strain has H2-k as its MHC haplotype.

This clone has more than one count but fewer than ten. Germline and genes: mouse. The read halts 4 residues ahead of the CDR3 end, with the missing end drawn from the germline J gene. V is TRBV19 and J is TRBJ1-2; 12 positions agree with TRBD1. Germline values: CDR1 FNHDT, CDR2 SITEND (reference sequence). There are 14 residues in the CDR3. The CDR3 protein is CASSSGTGGADYTF. The covered CDR3 bases are TGTGCCAGCAGCTCCGGGACAGGGGGCGCC.

This clone was seen more than once but under ten times. Any gene name here is a mouse gene name. Sequencing ends 4 residues short of the CDR3 end; the germline J gene provides the rest. At the DNA level, this CDR3 is encoded by other sequences in the same sample as well. V usage is TRBV1 and J usage is TRBJ2-2, with TRBD2 identical over 8 bases. The V gene's germline CDR1 is NSQYPW and CDR2 LRSPGD (reference sequence). Losses at the gene ends were 0 bases for V and 2 bases for J; bases not matched to a gene: 5. This CDR3 contains 17 residues. The sequenced part of the CDR3 DNA is TGCACCTGCAGTGCAGATCTGGGGGGTACGAACACCGGG. It codes for CTCSADLGGTNTG. The whole CDR3 is CTCSADLGGTNTGQLYF.

As regards this clone: Mouse names are used for the genes. The CDR3 end lies 4 residues beyond the end of the read and is filled in from the germline J gene. The chain recombines TRBV13-2 with TRBJ2-3; TRBD1 agrees at 7 bases. Looked up from germline, CDR1 is NNHNN and CDR2 is SYGAGS (reference sequence). The CDR3 spans 16 residues. V lost 0 bases and J lost 1; bases outside the gene matches: 5. The CDR3 reads CASGDAWDSGAETLYF. The DNA read from the CDR3 is TGTGCCAGCGGTGATGCTTGGGACAGTGGTGCAGAA.

As regards this clone: These gene names are mouse names. The read is 4 residues too short to cover the CDR3 end, so that end is filled in from the germline J gene. The chain combines TRBV19 with TRBJ2-3, with TRBD2 as a possible D gene (6 bases). CDR3 size: 13 residues. The V and J ends lost 5 bases and 3 bases respectively, with 10 bases between them. Germline CDR1 FNHDT, CDR2 SITEND (reference sequence). The CDR3 spells CASRTGLAETLYF. The DNA read from the CDR3 is TGTGCCAGCAGAACGGGACTAGCAGAA.

This clone has a handful of counts. Gene names refer to mouse genes. Read sequence stops 4 residues before the CDR3 end, and the germline J gene provides the missing end. V usage is TRBV13-3 and J usage is TRBJ2-3, with TRBD1 as a possible D gene (5 bases). The V gene's germline CDR1 is NNHDY and CDR2 SYVADS. With 4 bases removed from V and 0 bases from J, the gap between germline ends came to 12 bases. This CDR3 has 15 amino acids. CDR3 residues: CASSPGKGSAETLYF. The part of the CDR3 DNA that was read is TGTGCCAGCAGTCCAGGGAAAGGTAGTGCAGAA.

This clone was recorded a few times. Mouse names are used for the genes. The read finishes 4 residues shy of the CDR3 end, and the germline J gene is used to complete it. This chain links TRBV13-1 with TRBJ1-4; a weak D match, TRBD1 (5 bases). Deletions cut 1 base from V and 0 bases from J, with 10 bases between. The CDR3 totals 16 residues. Germline CDR1 and CDR2: NSHNY and SYGAGN. CDR3 in amino acids: CASSDPDRLSNERLFF. Incomplete CDR3 DNA: TGTGCCAGCAGTGATCCTGACAGACTTTCCAACGAA. Full variable domain (rest looked up from reference TRBV13-1 and TRBJ1-4): EAAVTQSPRNKVTVTGGNVTLSCRQTNSHNYMYWYRQDTGHGLRLIHYSYGAGNLRIGDVPDGYKATRTTQEDFFLLLELASPSQTSLYFCASSDPDRLSNERLFFGHGTKLSVL.

In the case of this clone: Gene labels here are mouse ones. The DNA ends 4 residues before the CDR3 does, and the rest of the CDR3 is filled in from the germline J gene. The V call is TRBV13-3, the J call TRBJ2-5, with 9 bases fitting TRBD1. The V gene end was trimmed by 2 bases and the J gene end by 0 bases; junction bases not matched to a gene: 7. The CDR3 totals 17 residues. The germline V gene encodes CDR1 NNHDY and CDR2 SYVADS. CDR3 region: CASSDPDRGVNQDTQYF. The sequenced part of the CDR3 DNA is TGTGCCAGCAGTGACCCTGACAGGGGGGTTAACCAAGAC.

The table lists this clone with a few counts. Gene names and germline refer to mouse. The read falls 4 residues short of the CDR3 end, and the missing part is taken from the germline J gene. This chain uses TRBV19 with TRBJ1-1; TRBD1 matches at 7 bases. Germline assignment: CDR1 FNHDT and CDR2 SITEND (reference sequence). The CDR3 runs 13 residues. J gave up 4 bases and V 5 bases, and 5 bases lay outside the gene matches. The CDR3 reads CASSQGVFTEVFF. The CDR3 DNA, read in part, is TGTGCCAGCAGCCAGGGGGTTTTCACA.

Notes on this clone: Genes and germline are mouse. The sequenced fragment ends 4 residues before the CDR3 boundary, so the rest is inferred from the germline J gene. The chain carries TRBV1 and TRBJ2-4; 8 bases fit TRBD1. Germline lookup yields CDR1 NSQYPW and CDR2 LRSPGD (reference sequence). The CDR3 sequence is 14 residues long. The chain's CDR3 is CTCSGSGGANTLYF. The CDR3 bases that were read are TGCACCTGCAGCGGATCAGGGGGCGCAAAC.

This clone was observed a few times. Germline and genes here are mouse. The CDR3 end is not reached by the read, which stops 4 residues before it; the germline J gene fills it in. This rearrangement joins TRBV19 to TRBJ1-1; possibly TRBD1 for D (5 bases). Germline V gene lookup returns CDR1 FNHDT and CDR2 SITEND (reference sequence). V lost 7 bases and J lost 1, with 11 bases in between. CDR3 length: 13 residues. The CDR3 here is CASGGEGNTEVFF. Partial CDR3 DNA: TGTGCCAGCGGGGGGGAAGGGAACACA.

This clone occurred a few times. The TCRdb protein fails to match the DNA translation at residue 12; the protein reported here was translated from the DNA. Here the gene names and germline are mouse. The read gets to within 3 residues of the CDR3 end, and the germline J gene fills in the rest. The gene calls are TRBV13-3 and TRBJ1-6; D may be TRBD1 (6 bases). TRBJ1-6 is recorded as an ORF, its role being uncertain. The CDR3 runs to 15 residues. CDR1 is NNHDY, CDR2 SYVADS, per germline. V shed 2 bases and J shed 4 bases, with 10 bases lying between them. The CDR3 bases that were read are TGTGCCAGCAGTGACAGGGGAGAGTATAATTCGCCC. Protein product: CASSDRGEYNSP. The complete CDR3 reads CASSDRGEYNSPLYF.

In its sample, this clone was seen a few times. Here the gene names and germline are mouse. CDR3: CTCSGTGGRNAEQFF. The sequenced CDR3 bases are TGCACCTGCAGTGGGACTGGGGGAAGGAATGCT. This chain connects TRBV1 to TRBJ2-1, with TRBD2 identical over 10 bases. The read terminates 4 residues ahead of where the CDR3 ends, so the germline J gene completes it. The length of the CDR3 is 15 residues. The V and J ends lost 4 bases and 5 bases, in that order; junction bases with no gene match: 5. Germline loops: CDR1 NSQYPW, CDR2 LRSPGD (reference sequence).

This clone was found a few times. Gene names are mouse gene names. The read ends 4 residues early relative to the CDR3; the germline J gene fills the gap. This CDR3 is also generated by other DNA sequences in the sample. The V and J genes are TRBV1 and TRBJ2-4; 10 bases are shared with TRBD2. Germline V CDR1 and CDR2: NSQYPW, LRSPGD (reference sequence). After removal of 3 bases from V and 2 bases from J, the junction contained 2 bases not matched to a gene. This CDR3 is 15 amino acids long. CDR3 residues: CTCSAWGGAQNTLYF. CDR3 DNA (partial): TGCACCTGCAGTGCCTGGGGGGGCGCTCAAAAC.

This clone was recorded a few times. Mouse gene names apply. The read is 4 residues too short to cover the CDR3 end, so that end is filled in from the germline J gene. The J gene is TRBJ2-3, the V gene TRBV16; weak D call: TRBD1 (5 bases). CDR1 SGHSA and CDR2 FRNQAP come from the germline V gene. Trimming shortened V by 1 base and J by 0 bases, and 8 bases separated the two germline ends. This CDR3 is 15 amino acids long. CDR3 residues: CASSLGQPSAETLYF. The CDR3 DNA, read in part, is TGTGCAAGCAGCTTAGGACAGCCTAGTGCAGAA. The full variable domain, completed using reference TRBV16 and TRBJ2-3, is NAGVIQTPRHKVTGKGQEATLWCEPISGHSAVFWYRQTIVQGLEFLTYFRNQAPIDDSGMPKERFSAQMPNQSHSTLKIQSTQPQDSAVYLCASSLGQPSAETLYFGSGTRLTVL.

Concerning this clone: Genes and germline are mouse. The read falls 4 residues short of the CDR3 end, and the missing part is taken from the germline J gene. This sequence joins TRBV13-1 and TRBJ2-1, with TRBD1 identical over 10 bases. Germline V gives CDR1 NSHNY, CDR2 SYGAGN. The CDR3 is 15 residues long. The sequenced part of the CDR3 DNA is TGTGCCAGCAGTCCCAGACAGGGGGCGATGGCT. It specifies CASSPRQGAMA. The entire CDR3 sequence reads CASSPRQGAMAEQFF.

This clone was detected a few times. The gene names here belong to mouse. The CDR3 DNA, read in part, is TGTGCCAGCGGAGGGACAGGGGGCAAAAGTGCAGAA. It encodes CASGGTGGKSAE. In full, the CDR3 reads CASGGTGGKSAETLYF. The gene calls are TRBV13-2 and TRBJ2-3, with 12 nucleotides matching TRBD1. The read comes to an end 4 residues before the CDR3 does, leaving the germline J gene to fill in the end. CDR3 length: 16 residues. Germline assignment: CDR1 NNHNN and CDR2 SYGAGS (reference sequence). Unmatched junction bases numbered 4, after V lost 5 bases and J lost 0 bases.

This clone was seen a few times. Gene names are the mouse ones. The read stops 4 residues short of the end of the CDR3; the missing end is completed from the germline J gene. The rearrangement joins TRBV13-3 to TRBJ2-5; 10 bases match TRBD1. Looked up from germline, CDR1 is NNHDY and CDR2 is SYVADS. This CDR3 spans 14 amino acids. The CDR3 bases that were read are TGTGCCAGCAGGATGGACAGGGGGATCGAC. This codes for CASRMDRGID. The full CDR3 protein reads CASRMDRGIDTQYF.

Regarding this clone: Mouse gene names apply. The CDR3 end falls 4 residues outside the read, so it is completed with the germline J gene. The chain recombines TRBV13-3 with TRBJ1-1; a possible D gene is TRBD1 (6 bases). In germline, CDR1 is NNHDY, CDR2 SYVADS. The CDR3 has 14 amino acids. V dropped 3 bases and J dropped 4 bases, with 13 bases sitting between them. CDR3 loop: CASSASGAGTEVFF. The DNA read from the CDR3 is TGTGCCAGCAGTGCCTCAGGGGCGGGCACA.

This clone has more than one count but fewer than ten. The genes are named according to mouse. The CDR3 extends 4 residues past the end of the read, so its final part is completed from the germline J gene. The chain recombines TRBV13-1 with TRBJ2-5; the match to TRBD1 covers 8 bases. The CDR3 runs to 12 residues. Germline V gene lookup returns CDR1 NSHNY and CDR2 SYGAGN. CDR3: CASSGTGDTQYF. Partial CDR3 DNA: TGTGCCAGCAGTGGGACAGGGGAC.

This clone was picked up a small number of times. Gene names denote mouse genes. The read ends 4 residues early relative to the CDR3; the germline J gene fills the gap. The chain carries TRBV1 and TRBJ1-2; 7 bases are a match to TRBD1. The CDR3 loop spans 15 amino acids. V shed 3 bases, J shed 0 bases, and the junction held 4 bases outside the gene matches. CDR1 NSQYPW and CDR2 LRSPGD come from the germline V gene (reference sequence). CDR3 residues: CTCSAPGQTNSDYTF. The part of the CDR3 DNA that was read is TGCACCTGCAGTGCCCCGGGACAGACAAACTCC.

This clone was seen a handful of times. TCRdb's protein sequence differs at residue 13 from the translated DNA; the protein presented here follows the DNA. Gene and germline names: mouse. Coverage ceases 3 residues before the CDR3 finishes, and the germline J gene fills in the end. J is TRBJ1-6 and V is TRBV1; 9 bases are a match to TRBD1. TRBJ1-6 is assigned to the ORF class and has an uncertain function. Trimming cost V 1 base and J 7 bases; bases outside gene matches: 5. The CDR3 has 16 amino acids. Germline V lookup: CDR1 NSQYPW, CDR2 LRSPGD (reference sequence). CDR3 bases read: TGCACCTGCAGTGCAGTCAGGACAGGGGAGAATTCGCCC. This sequence encodes CTCSAVRTGENSP. The whole CDR3 protein reads CTCSAVRTGENSPLYF.

Details on this clone: The genes are named according to mouse. CDR3 residues: CASSVGGSQDTQYF. The covered CDR3 bases are TGTGCCAGCAGTGTTGGGGGGTCCCAAGAC. The genes are TRBV13-1 and TRBJ2-5; TRBD2 agrees at 7 bases. The read is 4 residues too short to cover the CDR3 end, so that end is filled in from the germline J gene. The germline V gene has CDR1 NSHNY and CDR2 SYGAGN. The CDR3 contains 14 residues. V lost 3 bases and J lost 2; bases outside the gene matches: 3.

Points on this clone: Genes here carry mouse names. The read halts 4 residues ahead of the CDR3 end, with the missing end drawn from the germline J gene. The chain carries TRBV12-1 and TRBJ2-7; 11 bases align to TRBD2. Germline V gene data show CDR1 as SGHSN and CDR2 as HYEKVE. The CDR3 has 14 amino acids. The CDR3 reads CASSLRDWGYEQYF. The sequenced part of the CDR3 DNA is TGTGCCAGCTCTCTCCGGGACTGGGGGTAT.

Comments on this clone: The genes are named according to mouse. The sequence runs out 4 residues before the end of the CDR3; the remainder is reconstructed from the germline J gene. The gene calls are TRBV13-3 and TRBJ2-5; D unclear. V shed 0 bases and J shed 2 bases, with 7 bases lying between them. Germline CDR1 is NNHDY and CDR2 is SYVADS. The CDR3 totals 14 residues. This chain's CDR3 is CASSDDILQDTQYF. The DNA read from the CDR3 is TGTGCCAGCAGTGATGACATCCTCCAAGAC.

As to this clone: Genes and germline are mouse. The read ends 4 residues shy of where the CDR3 ends; the end is completed using the germline J gene. This chain links TRBV13-3 with TRBJ2-3; TRBD2 matches at 10 bases. CDR1 is NNHDY, CDR2 SYVADS, per germline. The CDR3 is 14 residues long. V shed 5 bases, J shed 4 bases, and the junction held 4 bases outside the gene matches. The DNA read from the CDR3 is TGTGCCAGCAGGCCTGGGGGGGCGCCAGAA. This encodes CASRPGGAPE. The complete CDR3 protein is CASRPGGAPETLYF.

This clone was seen only a few times. Germline and genes here are mouse. The read comes to an end 4 residues before the CDR3 does, leaving the germline J gene to fill in the end. The V and J genes are TRBV1 and TRBJ2-7; 11 nucleotides agree with TRBD2. This CDR3 is built from 15 residues. Germline V gives CDR1 NSQYPW, CDR2 LRSPGD (reference sequence). The CDR3 DNA, read in part, is TGCACCTGCAGTGGCATCGGACTGGGGGGTTAT. Protein sequence: CTCSGIGLGGY. The CDR3 in its entirety is CTCSGIGLGGYEQYF.

This clone turned up a few times. Each gene name is a mouse one. The read halts 4 residues ahead of the CDR3 end, with the missing end drawn from the germline J gene. J is TRBJ2-7 and V is TRBV13-1; 9 positions agree with TRBD2. Germline V gives CDR1 NSHNY, CDR2 SYGAGN. The length of the CDR3 is 17 residues. The CDR3 bases that were read are TGTGCCAGCAGTGACTGGGGGGGGCGCGAGGAGGACGAT. Protein sequence: CASSDWGGREEDD. The complete CDR3 reads CASSDWGGREEDDEQYF.

Many counts were recorded for this clone. Gene names denote mouse genes. The read terminates 4 residues ahead of where the CDR3 ends, so the germline J gene completes it. This chain connects TRBV13-3 to TRBJ2-5; no clear D gene. Germline CDR1 NNHDY, CDR2 SYVADS. This CDR3 spans 14 amino acids. Trimming left V 0 bases short and J 0 bases short, with 5 bases between. The CDR3 sequence: CASSDAQNQDTQYF. The part of the CDR3 DNA that was read is TGTGCCAGCAGTGATGCTCAGAACCAAGAC.

For this clone: All gene names here are mouse names. The read falls 4 residues short of the CDR3 end, and the missing part is taken from the germline J gene. The chain joins TRBV1 to TRBJ2-7, with 7 bases matching TRBD2. CDR3 length: 15 amino acids. The germline V gene has CDR1 NSQYPW and CDR2 LRSPGD (reference sequence). The covered CDR3 bases are TGCACCTGCAGTGCAGATCGGGGGGGGTTATAT. Protein: CTCSADRGGLY. The complete CDR3 protein is CTCSADRGGLYEQYF. Full variable domain (rest looked up from reference TRBV1 and TRBJ2-7): VTLLEQNPRWRLVPRGQAVNLRCILKNSQYPWMSWYQQDLQKQLQWLFTLRSPGDKEVKSLPGADYLATRVTDTELRLQVANMSQGRTLYCTCSADRGGLYEQYFGPGTRLTVL.